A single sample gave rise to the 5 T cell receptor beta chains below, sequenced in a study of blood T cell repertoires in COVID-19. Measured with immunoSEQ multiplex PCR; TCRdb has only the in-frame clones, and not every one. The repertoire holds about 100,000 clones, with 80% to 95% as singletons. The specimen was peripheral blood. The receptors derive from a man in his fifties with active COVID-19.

The CDR3 here is CASTGGMKETQYF. The DNA for the CDR3 is TGTGCCAGCACCGGGGGTATGAAGGAGACCCAGTACTTC. V usage is TRBV2 and J usage is TRBJ2-5; perhaps TRBD2 as D (6 bases). V gave up 7 bases and J gave up 5 bases, with 14 bases separating them. The CDR3 runs to 13 residues. The V gene's germline CDR1 is SNHLY and CDR2 FYNNEI.

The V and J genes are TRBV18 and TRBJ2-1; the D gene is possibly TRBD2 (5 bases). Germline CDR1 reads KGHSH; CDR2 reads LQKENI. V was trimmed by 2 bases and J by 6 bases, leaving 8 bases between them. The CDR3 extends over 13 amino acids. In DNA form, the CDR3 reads TGTGCCAGCTCACCAGGACTGAGCAATGAGCAGTTCTTC. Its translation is CASSPGLSNEQFF.

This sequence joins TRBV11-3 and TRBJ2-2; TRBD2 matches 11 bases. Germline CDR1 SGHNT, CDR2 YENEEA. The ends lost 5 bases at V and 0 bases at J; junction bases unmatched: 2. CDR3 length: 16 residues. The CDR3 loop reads CASSPGLAANTGELFF. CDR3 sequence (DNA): TGTGCCAGCAGCCCGGGACTAGCGGCGAACACCGGGGAGCTGTTTTTT.

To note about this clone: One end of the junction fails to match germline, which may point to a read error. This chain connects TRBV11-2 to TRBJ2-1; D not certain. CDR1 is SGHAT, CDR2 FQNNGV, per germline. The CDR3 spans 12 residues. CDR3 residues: CTSSNYWDEQFF. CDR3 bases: TGTACCAGCAGCAACTACTGGGATGAGCAGTTCTTC. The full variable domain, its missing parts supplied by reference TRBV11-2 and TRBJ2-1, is EAGVAQSPRYKIIEKRQSVAFWCNPISGHATLYWYQQILGQGPKLLIQFQNNGVVDDSQLPKDRFSAERLKGVDSTLKIQPAKLEDSAVYLCTSSNYWDEQFFGPGTRLTVL.

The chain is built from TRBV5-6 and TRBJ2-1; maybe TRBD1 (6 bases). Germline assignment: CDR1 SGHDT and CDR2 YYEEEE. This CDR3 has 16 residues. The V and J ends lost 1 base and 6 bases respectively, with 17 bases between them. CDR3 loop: CASSLRGGQLGNEQFF. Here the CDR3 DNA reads TGTGCCAGCAGCTTGCGAGGGGGTCAACTTGGCAATGAGCAGTTCTTC.